Listed below are T cell receptor beta chains from one sample, sequenced in a study of blood T cell repertoires in COVID-19. TCRdb keeps only in-frame clones here, not all; method: immunoSEQ multiplex PCR. This repertoire shows about 71,000 clones, around 89% found once; its top ten account for 2.5% to 3%. The sequenced sample consisted of peripheral blood. All receptors come from a man aged 45-65 years with acute or convalescent COVID-19. Both conserved end residues are trimmed from each CDR3. The order of the fields is V gene, D gene, J gene, CDR3 length, CDR3 protein. A D gene is named only where the DNA matches it firmly.

>TRBV7-9|TRBD2|TRBJ2-1|11
ASSLDGGDEQF
>TRBV4-3|.|TRBJ2-6|16
ASSQDIAQASGANVLT
>TRBV29-1|TRBD1|TRBJ1-2|9
SVLDRGGYT
>TRBV27|.|TRBJ1-6|14
ASSPQSSSYNSPLH
>TRBV27|.|TRBJ1-2|12
ASSAWGGTKGYT
>TRBV7-3|TRBD2|TRBJ2-2|13
ASSPSGSLTGELF
>TRBV5-8|.|TRBJ1-6|13
ASSLYRGISSPLH
>TRBV5-5|.|TRBJ1-4|9
ASSLNEKLF
>TRBV19|TRBD1|TRBJ1-4|11
ASKGQVAEKLF
>TRBV29-1|TRBD2|TRBJ2-1|13
SVPIREGPYNEQF
>TRBV7-9|TRBD1|TRBJ1-3|13
ASRTQGHPGNTIY
>TRBV29-1|.|TRBJ1-2|13
SVDSPRGRNYGYT
>TRBV5-1|.|TRBJ1-1|12
ASSLIGQNTEAF
>TRBV10-3|TRBD1|TRBJ1-4|11
AIRQGSSEKLF